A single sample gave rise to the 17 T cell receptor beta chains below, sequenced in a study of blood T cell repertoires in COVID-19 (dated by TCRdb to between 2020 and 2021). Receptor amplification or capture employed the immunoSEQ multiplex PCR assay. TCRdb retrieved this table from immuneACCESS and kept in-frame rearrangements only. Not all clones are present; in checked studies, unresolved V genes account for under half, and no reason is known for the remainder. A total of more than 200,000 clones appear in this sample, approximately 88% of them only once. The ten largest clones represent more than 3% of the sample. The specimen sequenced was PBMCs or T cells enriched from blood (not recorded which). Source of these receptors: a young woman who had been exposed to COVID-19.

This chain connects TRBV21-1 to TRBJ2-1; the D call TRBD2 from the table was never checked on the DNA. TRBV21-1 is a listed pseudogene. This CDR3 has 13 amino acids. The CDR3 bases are TGTGCCAGCGGCCGACTAGACTACAATGAGCAGTTCTTC. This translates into CASGRLDYNEQFF.

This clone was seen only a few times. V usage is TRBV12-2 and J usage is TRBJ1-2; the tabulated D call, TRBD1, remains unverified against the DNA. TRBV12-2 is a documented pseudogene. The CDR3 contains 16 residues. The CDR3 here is CASRLGQGVSNYGYTF. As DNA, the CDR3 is TGTGCAAGTCGCTTAGGTCAGGGCGTATCGAACTATGGCTACACCTTC.

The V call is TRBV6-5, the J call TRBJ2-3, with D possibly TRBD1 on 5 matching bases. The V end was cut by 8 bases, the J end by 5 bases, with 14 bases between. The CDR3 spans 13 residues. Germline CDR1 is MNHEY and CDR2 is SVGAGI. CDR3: CASLQGVVDTQYF. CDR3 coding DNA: TGTGCCAGCCTGCAGGGTGTGGTAGATACGCAGTATTTT.

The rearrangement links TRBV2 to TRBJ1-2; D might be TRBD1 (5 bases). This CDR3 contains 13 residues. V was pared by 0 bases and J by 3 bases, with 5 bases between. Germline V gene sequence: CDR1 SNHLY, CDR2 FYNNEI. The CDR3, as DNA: TGTGCCAGCAGTGAAGCAGGGGACTATGGCTACACCTTC. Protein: CASSEAGDYGYTF.

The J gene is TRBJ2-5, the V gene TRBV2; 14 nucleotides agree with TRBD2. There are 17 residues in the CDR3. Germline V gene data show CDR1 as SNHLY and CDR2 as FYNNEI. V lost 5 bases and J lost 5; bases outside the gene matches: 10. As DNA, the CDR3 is TGTGCCAGCAGTTTTCGACTAGCGGGAGGGCCGGGGGAGACCCAGTACTTC. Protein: CASSFRLAGGPGETQYF.

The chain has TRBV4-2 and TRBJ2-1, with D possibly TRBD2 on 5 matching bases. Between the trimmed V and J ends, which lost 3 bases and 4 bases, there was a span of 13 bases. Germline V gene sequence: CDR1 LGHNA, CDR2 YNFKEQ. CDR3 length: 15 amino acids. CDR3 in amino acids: CASSQGSGKYNEQFF. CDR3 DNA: TGTGCCAGCAGCCAGGGGAGCGGAAAGTACAATGAGCAGTTCTTC.

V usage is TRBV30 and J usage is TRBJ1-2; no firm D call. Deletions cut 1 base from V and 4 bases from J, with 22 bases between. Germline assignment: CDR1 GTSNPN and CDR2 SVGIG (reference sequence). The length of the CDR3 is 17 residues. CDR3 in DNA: TGTGCCTGGAGTGACCCCCGGGTCTACCCCACGGGCTATGGCTACACCTTC. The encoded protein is CAWSDPRVYPTGYGYTF.

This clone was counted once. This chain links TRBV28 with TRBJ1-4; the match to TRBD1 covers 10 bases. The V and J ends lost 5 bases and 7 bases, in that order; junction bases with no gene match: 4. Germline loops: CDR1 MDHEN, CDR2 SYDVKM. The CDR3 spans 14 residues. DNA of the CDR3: TGTGCCAGCAGTCGCGGACAGGGGGGTGAAAAACTGTTTTTT. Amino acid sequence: CASSRGQGGEKLFF. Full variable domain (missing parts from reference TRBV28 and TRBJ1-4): DVKVTQSSRYLVKRTGEKVFLECVQDMDHENMFWYRQDPGLGLRLIYFSYDVKMKEKGDIPEGYSVSREKKERFSLILESASTNQTSMYLCASSRGQGGEKLFFGSGTQLSVL.

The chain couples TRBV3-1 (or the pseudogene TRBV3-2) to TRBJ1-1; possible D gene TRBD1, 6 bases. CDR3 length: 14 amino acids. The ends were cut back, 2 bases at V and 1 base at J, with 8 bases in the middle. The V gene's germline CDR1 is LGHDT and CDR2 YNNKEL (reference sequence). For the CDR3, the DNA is TGTGCCAGCAGCCAACCGGGACAGAACACTGAAGCTTTCTTT. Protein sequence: CASSQPGQNTEAFF.

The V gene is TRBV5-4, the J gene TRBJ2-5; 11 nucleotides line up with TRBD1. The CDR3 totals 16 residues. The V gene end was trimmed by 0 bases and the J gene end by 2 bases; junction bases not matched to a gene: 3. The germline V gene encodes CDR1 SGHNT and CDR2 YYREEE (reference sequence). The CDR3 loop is CASSLGTGGGQETQYF. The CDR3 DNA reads TGTGCCAGCAGCTTGGGGACAGGGGGCGGACAAGAGACCCAGTACTTC.

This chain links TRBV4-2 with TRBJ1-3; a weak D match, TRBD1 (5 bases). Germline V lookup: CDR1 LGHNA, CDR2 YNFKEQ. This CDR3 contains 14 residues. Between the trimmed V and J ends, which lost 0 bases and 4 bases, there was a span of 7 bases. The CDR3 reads CASSQDRVGNTIYF. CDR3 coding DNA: TGTGCCAGCAGCCAAGACAGGGTCGGAAACACCATATATTTT.

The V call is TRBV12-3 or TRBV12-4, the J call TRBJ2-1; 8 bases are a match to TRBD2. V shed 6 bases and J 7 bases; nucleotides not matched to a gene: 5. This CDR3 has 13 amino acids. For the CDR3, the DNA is TGTGCCAGCAGACTAGCGGCGGGAAATGAGCAGTTCTTC. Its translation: CASRLAAGNEQFF.

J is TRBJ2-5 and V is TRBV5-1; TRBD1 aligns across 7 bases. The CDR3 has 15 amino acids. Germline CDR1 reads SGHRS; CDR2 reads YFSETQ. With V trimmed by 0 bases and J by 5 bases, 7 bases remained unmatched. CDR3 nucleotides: TGCGCCAGCAGCTTGGGACAGGGTACTCGGGAGACCCAGTACTTC. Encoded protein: CASSLGQGTRETQYF. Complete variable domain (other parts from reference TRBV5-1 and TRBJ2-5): KAGVTQTPRYLIKTRGQQVTLSCSPISGHRSVSWYQQTPGQGLQFLFEYFSETQRNKGNFPGRFSGRQFSNSRSEMNVSTLELGDSALYLCASSLGQGTRETQYFGPGTRLLVL.

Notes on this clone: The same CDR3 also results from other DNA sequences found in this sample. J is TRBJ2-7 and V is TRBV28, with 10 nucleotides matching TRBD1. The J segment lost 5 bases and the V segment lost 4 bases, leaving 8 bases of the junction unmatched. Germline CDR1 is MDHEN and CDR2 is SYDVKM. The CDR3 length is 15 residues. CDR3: CASSSPGQGNHEQYF. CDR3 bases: TGTGCCAGCAGTTCTCCGGGACAGGGGAACCACGAGCAGTACTTC. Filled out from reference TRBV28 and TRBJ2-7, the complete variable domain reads DVKVTQSSRYLVKRTGEKVFLECVQDMDHENMFWYRQDPGLGLRLIYFSYDVKMKEKGDIPEGYSVSREKKERFSLILESASTNQTSMYLCASSSPGQGNHEQYFGPGTRLTVT.

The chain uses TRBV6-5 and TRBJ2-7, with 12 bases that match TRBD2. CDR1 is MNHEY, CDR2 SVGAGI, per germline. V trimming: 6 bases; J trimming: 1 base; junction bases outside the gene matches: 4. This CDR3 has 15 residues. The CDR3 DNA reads TGTGCCAGCAGCCGACTAGCGGGAGAGTCCTACGAGCAGTACTTC. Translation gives CASSRLAGESYEQYF.

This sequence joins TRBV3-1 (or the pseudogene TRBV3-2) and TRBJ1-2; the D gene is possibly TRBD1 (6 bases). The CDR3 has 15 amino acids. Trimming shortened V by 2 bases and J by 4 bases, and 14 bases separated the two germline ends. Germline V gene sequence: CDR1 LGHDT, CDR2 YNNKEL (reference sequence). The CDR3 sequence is CASSQQLGRGYGYTF. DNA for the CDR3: TGTGCCAGCAGCCAACAATTGGGCAGGGGCTATGGCTACACCTTC.

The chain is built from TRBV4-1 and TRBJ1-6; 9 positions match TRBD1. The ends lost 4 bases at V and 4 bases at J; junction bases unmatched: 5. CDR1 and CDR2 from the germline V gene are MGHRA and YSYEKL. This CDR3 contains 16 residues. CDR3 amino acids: CASSRWGQGYNSPLHF. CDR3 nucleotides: TGCGCCAGCAGCCGCTGGGGACAGGGATATAATTCACCCCTCCACTTT.